Below are 22 T cell receptor beta chains sequenced from a single sample in a study of CD8 T cells in ankylosing spondylitis. Findings of the study overall: A TCR beta motif of 8 or 9 highly homologous variants appeared characteristic of ankylosing spondylitis blood.

TCRdb processed the 5' RACE reads anew with MiXCR; each CDR3 protein has one entry. The sample has about 480,000 distinct CDR3 sequences, 15% to 20% seen once. These receptors lack a known antigen. Source material: blood, either unsorted or a sorted T cell fraction (not recorded which). The origin of the receptors is a male donor with ankylosing spondylitis.

This clonotype was seen a handful of times. This chain connects TRBV5-1 to TRBJ2-5; 7 positions match TRBD1. V lost 0 bases to trimming and J lost 2 bases; unmatched junction nucleotides: 4. The germline CDR1 and CDR2 sequences are SGHRS and YFSETQ. The CDR3 runs to 15 residues. CDR3 sequence: CASSLVGQDQETQYF. As DNA, the CDR3 is TGCGCCAGCAGCTTGGTCGGACAGGATCAAGAGACCCAGTACTTC.

This clonotype has just a few counts. The rearrangement uses TRBV5-1 and TRBJ1-3; D may be TRBD1 (5 bases). Germline V CDR1 and CDR2: SGHRS, YFSETQ. V was clipped by 0 bases and J by 8 bases, with 9 bases between them. The CDR3 totals 13 residues. DNA of the CDR3: TGCGCCAGCAGCTTGGGGCAGGGAGACACCATATATTTT. Its protein product is CASSLGQGDTIYF.

The table lists this clonotype with many counts. This chain connects TRBV12-3 or TRBV12-4 to TRBJ2-1, with TRBD2 identical over 7 bases. V lost 4 bases and J lost 9; bases outside the gene matches: 9. CDR3 length: 14 amino acids. The CDR3 region has the DNA TGTGCCAGCAGTTCCGGACTAGAATCCGCTGAGCAGTTCTTC. It translates to CASSSGLESAEQFF.

This clonotype has only one observation. This chain links TRBV5-6 with TRBJ2-6; D is unresolved. This CDR3 has 16 amino acids. Germline V gene data show CDR1 as SGHDT and CDR2 as YYEEEE. V was trimmed by 4 bases and J by 4 bases, leaving 15 bases between them. This CDR3 reads CASSVYATSGANVLTF. Here the CDR3 DNA reads TGTGCCAGCAGCGTATACGCGACCTCCGGGGCCAACGTCCTGACTTTC.

At least ten counts were recorded for this clonotype. V is TRBV5-1 and J is TRBJ2-1; D is unresolved. The CDR3 has 14 amino acids. Germline-derived CDR1 and CDR2 are SGHRS and YFSETQ. V was clipped by 2 bases and J by 10 bases, with 16 bases between them. CDR3 nucleotide sequence: TGCGCCAGCAGCTTCGGTCCCGGCGCAGGCGAGCAGTTCTTC. This translates into CASSFGPGAGEQFF.

This clonotype showed up just a few times. V is TRBV7-8 and J is TRBJ2-7; TRBD2 agrees at 8 bases. V lost 2 bases and J lost 2; bases outside the gene matches: 11. The CDR3 has 17 residues. CDR1 is SGHVS, CDR2 FQNEAQ, per germline. The CDR3 reads CASSLRPSGPTTYEQYF. The CDR3 nucleotides are TGTGCCAGCAGCTTAAGGCCTAGCGGGCCAACTACCTACGAGCAGTACTTC. The complete variable domain, with remaining parts taken from reference TRBV7-8 and TRBJ2-7, reads GAGVSQSPRYKVAKRGQDVALRCDPISGHVSLFWYQQALGQGPEFLTYFQNEAQLDKSGLPSDRFFAERPEGSVSTLKIQRTQQEDSAVYLCASSLRPSGPTTYEQYFGPGTRLTVT.

The J gene is TRBJ2-1, the V gene TRBV2, with D possibly matching TRBD2 (7 bases). CDR3 size: 15 residues. The germline V gene encodes CDR1 SNHLY and CDR2 FYNNEI. The germline V and J ends were trimmed by 7 bases and 7 bases, with 20 bases remaining between them. CDR3 amino acids: CASKGVAGVMNEQFF. CDR3 nucleotide sequence: TGTGCCAGCAAGGGGGTGGCGGGAGTTATGAATGAGCAGTTCTTC.

This clonotype was counted between two and nine times. This chain connects TRBV20-1 to TRBJ1-6; 10 bases fit TRBD1. The CDR3 covers 15 residues. Per the germline V gene, CDR1 is DFQATT and CDR2 is SNEGSKA (reference sequence). J gave up 7 bases and V 5 bases, and 8 bases lay outside the gene matches. CDR3 sequence: CSADSGTGVNSPLHF. The CDR3 coding sequence is TGCAGTGCTGACTCGGGGACAGGGGTAAATTCACCCCTCCACTTT.

The V and J genes are TRBV3-1 and TRBJ2-5; D is uncertain. In germline, CDR1 is LGHDT, CDR2 YNNKEL (reference sequence). This CDR3 is built from 12 residues. V was clipped by 4 bases and J by 9 bases, with 12 bases between them. CDR3 in DNA: TGTGCCAGCAGCCTTAAGGGCAGTCCCCAGTACTTC. It is translated as CASSLKGSPQYF.

This chain joins TRBV20-1 and TRBJ2-5; tentatively, D is TRBD1 (6 bases). The V end was cut by 8 bases, the J end by 3 bases, with 16 bases between. Germline V gives CDR1 DFQATT, CDR2 SNEGSKA (reference sequence). The CDR3 totals 13 residues. CDR3 bases: TGCAGTTTATTCGGACAGCAAAAAGAGACCCAGTACTTC. It codes for CSLFGQQKETQYF.

This chain links TRBV5-6 with TRBJ1-1; D remains unclear. Trimming took off 4 bases at V and 6 bases at J, with 22 bases between the two ends. This CDR3 is 16 amino acids long. Germline V gene lookup returns CDR1 SGHDT and CDR2 YYEEEE. The CDR3 region has the DNA TGTGCCAGCAGCCCTAAACTTAGCCGAACTCGCGCTGAAGCTTTCTTT. Translated, it gives CASSPKLSRTRAEAFF. The whole variable domain, filled in from reference TRBV5-6 and TRBJ1-1, reads DAGVTQSPTHLIKTRGQQVTLRCSPKSGHDTVSWYQQALGQGPQFIFQYYEEEERQRGNFPDRFSGHQFPNYSSELNVNALLLGDSALYLCASSPKLSRTRAEAFFGQGTRLTVV.

This rearrangement joins TRBV18 to TRBJ1-2; TRBD1 agrees at 11 bases. The V segment lost 3 bases and the J segment 2 bases; nucleotides outside the gene matches: 5. Germline V gives CDR1 KGHSH, CDR2 LQKENI. The CDR3 is 16 amino acids. The CDR3 region is CASSPTGQGENYGYTF. The CDR3 DNA follows: TGTGCCAGCTCACCCACGGGACAGGGGGAGAACTATGGCTACACCTTC.

The chain employs TRBV5-1 and TRBJ2-2, with a possible D match to TRBD2 (6 bases). Germline values: CDR1 SGHRS, CDR2 YFSETQ. This CDR3 comprises 18 residues. Trimming left V 4 bases short and J 0 bases short, with 19 bases between. This chain's CDR3 is CASSPVAGLGPNTGELFF. The CDR3 DNA reads as TGCGCCAGCAGCCCCGTGGCGGGGTTGGGCCCGAACACCGGGGAGCTGTTTTTT.

This clonotype was seen many times. This chain joins TRBV12-3 or TRBV12-4 and TRBJ2-4, with unresolved D. The CDR3 sequence is 14 residues long. V was clipped by 4 bases and J by 0 bases, with 7 bases between them. The CDR3 DNA reads TGTGCCAGCAGTTCGGCCGGAGCCAAAAACATTCAGTACTTC. Translation: CASSSAGAKNIQYF.

This clonotype occurred many times. The V and J genes are TRBV12-3 or TRBV12-4 and TRBJ2-3, with TRBD2 matching 9 bases. J gave up 4 bases and V 2 bases, and 10 bases lay outside the gene matches. This CDR3 is 17 amino acids long. For the CDR3, the DNA is TGTGCCAGCAGTTTAACCCCCGGGACTAGCAGGGCAGATACGCAGTATTTT. It codes for CASSLTPGTSRADTQYF.

This rearrangement joins TRBV20-1 to TRBJ1-4; perhaps TRBD1 as D (6 bases). V lost 6 bases to trimming and J lost 0 bases, with 17 bases between them. This CDR3 spans 16 amino acids. CDR1 and CDR2 (germline): DFQATT, SNEGSKA (reference sequence). The CDR3 DNA reads TGCAGTGCCAATACAGGGAGTTTTGCAACTAATGAAAAACTGTTTTTT. Translated: CSANTGSFATNEKLFF.

This clonotype has ten or more counts. The chain links TRBV9 to TRBJ2-5; 8 nucleotides align to TRBD2. CDR1 is SGDLS and CDR2 is YYNGEE in the germline V gene. V lost 5 bases to trimming and J lost 3 bases; unmatched junction nucleotides: 9. CDR3 size: 15 residues. CDR3 sequence reads: CASSRASGGKETQYF. CDR3 bases: TGTGCCAGCAGTCGGGCCAGCGGGGGTAAAGAGACCCAGTACTTC.

The V and J genes are TRBV20-1 and TRBJ1-2, with D possibly matching TRBD1 (6 bases). V gave up 5 bases and J gave up 4 bases, with 26 bases separating them. CDR1 is DFQATT and CDR2 is SNEGSKA in the germline V gene (reference sequence). The CDR3 is 17 residues long. The chain's CDR3 is CSASYLGYSGQSYGYTF. The CDR3, as DNA: TGCAGTGCTTCTTACCTCGGATACTCCGGACAGTCCTATGGCTACACCTTC.

The CDR3 loop is CASSFAPGVGTDTQYF. The CDR3 DNA sequence: TGTGCCAGCAGTTTCGCACCGGGAGTCGGCACAGATACGCAGTATTTT. This sequence joins TRBV12-3 or TRBV12-4 and TRBJ2-3; D may be TRBD2 (6 bases). CDR3 size: 16 residues. Between the trimmed V and J ends, which lost 3 bases and 1 base, there was a span of 14 bases.

This clonotype was detected a few times. The rearrangement joins TRBV27 to TRBJ2-7; D might be TRBD1 (6 bases). The CDR3 is 15 amino acids. Looked up from germline, CDR1 is MNHEY and CDR2 is SMNVEV (reference sequence). V was trimmed by 0 bases and J by 4 bases, leaving 13 bases between them. As DNA, the CDR3 is TGTGCCAGCAGTTTATCACCCAGGGGTGGGTACGAGCAGTACTTC. Its protein product is CASSLSPRGGYEQYF.

This clonotype was recorded a few times. J is TRBJ2-5 and V is TRBV18, with D tentatively TRBD1 (6 bases). This CDR3 has 14 amino acids. Trimming pared 1 base from V and 3 bases from J, leaving 9 bases between. Germline loops: CDR1 KGHSH, CDR2 LQKENI. Here the CDR3 reads CASSPRTAEETQYF. In nucleotides, the CDR3 is TGTGCCAGCTCACCACGGACAGCTGAAGAGACCCAGTACTTC.

This clonotype was recorded at least ten times. The chain links TRBV20-1 to TRBJ1-1; no clear D. V was cut by 0 bases and J by 0 bases, with 5 bases left in between. The CDR3 extends over 13 amino acids. CDR1 is DFQATT, CDR2 SNEGSKA, per germline (reference sequence). For the CDR3, the DNA is TGCAGTGCTAGAGATTTGATGAACACTGAAGCTTTCTTT. The encoded protein is CSARDLMNTEAFF.